The 15 T cell receptor beta chains listed next were all sequenced from one sample in a study of T-cell memory formation after mild COVID-19. TCRdb fed the 5' RACE reads into MiXCR, producing one record per CDR3 protein. Of 300,000 to 400,000 distinct CDR3 sequences in the sample, roughly 13% are singletons; the top ten hold 20% to 25%. The sample consisted of PBMCs or a T cell subset sorted from them (not recorded which). The receptors here all came from a man aged 18 to 35 who had mild COVID-19 (a few samples of this study predate the infection). Cell type and time point are not known.

V gene TRBV7-2 combines with J gene TRBJ1-6; 7 positions agree with TRBD1. Trimming cost V 1 base and J 3 bases; bases outside gene matches: 6. The CDR3 consists of 17 residues. Germline loops: CDR1 SGHTA, CDR2 FQGNSA. CDR3 protein: CASSLGAGGNYNSPLHF. The CDR3 region has the DNA TGTGCCAGCAGCTTAGGGGCAGGGGGTAACTATAATTCACCCCTCCACTTT. Full variable domain (missing parts from reference TRBV7-2 and TRBJ1-6): GAGVSQSPSNKVTEKGKDVELRCDPISGHTALYWYRQSLGQGLEFLIYFQGNSAPDKSGLPSDRFSAERTGGSVSTLTIQRTQQEDSAVYLCASSLGAGGNYNSPLHFGNGTRLTVT.

Only a few counts were recorded for this clonotype. J is TRBJ2-1 and V is TRBV4-2; 8 bases map to TRBD1. Germline V gives CDR1 LGHNA, CDR2 YNFKEQ. This CDR3 comprises 17 residues. V trimming: 2 bases; J trimming: 7 bases; junction bases outside the gene matches: 13. CDR3 loop: CASSQPGQGFGRNEQFF. The CDR3 DNA sequence: TGTGCCAGCAGCCAACCTGGACAGGGTTTCGGGCGAAATGAGCAGTTCTTC.

About this clonotype: A junction end diverges from the germline sequence, so it may reflect a read error. This sequence joins TRBV7-7 and TRBJ2-5, with TRBD1 matching 9 bases. This CDR3 comprises 16 residues. CDR1 is SSHAT, CDR2 FNYEAQ, per germline (reference sequence). CDR3 nucleotides: TGTGCTAGCAGCCCAGGGGGACAGGGACCCCAAGAGACCCAGTACTTC. Translated, it gives CASSPGGQGPQETQYF.

This clonotype was detected many times. This chain joins TRBV7-2 and TRBJ2-4; D is unresolved. From germline, CDR1 is SGHTA and CDR2 FQGNSA. CDR3 length: 14 residues. The V gene lost 5 bases and the J gene lost 2 bases, with 10 bases spanning the gap. The CDR3 DNA reads as TGTGCCAGCAGCCACCTACAACCCAAAAACATTCAGTACTTC. Amino acid sequence: CASSHLQPKNIQYF. Filled out from reference TRBV7-2 and TRBJ2-4, the complete variable domain reads GAGVSQSPSNKVTEKGKDVELRCDPISGHTALYWYRQSLGQGLEFLIYFQGNSAPDKSGLPSDRFSAERTGGSVSTLTIQRTQQEDSAVYLCASSHLQPKNIQYFGAGTRLSVL.

The chain is built from TRBV28 and TRBJ2-7; 10 bases match TRBD1. The CDR3 has 16 residues. Germline V gene sequence: CDR1 MDHEN, CDR2 SYDVKM. V gave up 3 bases and J gave up 2 bases; unmatched junction bases: 7. The CDR3 nucleotides read TGTGCCAGCAGTTTCAACCCGGGACAGGGGACCTACGAGCAGTACTTC. Its translation is CASSFNPGQGTYEQYF.

This sequence joins TRBV6-6 and TRBJ2-1, with TRBD2 identical over 11 bases. The CDR3 runs to 16 residues. From germline, CDR1 is MNHNY and CDR2 SVGAGI (reference sequence). Trimming took 6 bases from V and 6 from J; bases not matched to a gene: 10. The CDR3 sequence: CASRNIAGGLGNEQFF. CDR3 sequence (DNA): TGTGCCAGCAGAAACATAGCGGGGGGGCTGGGCAATGAGCAGTTCTTC.

This clonotype was detected only a few times. The rearrangement uses TRBV7-2 and TRBJ2-1, with TRBD1 as a possible D gene (6 bases). This CDR3 comprises 13 residues. Germline V gives CDR1 SGHTA, CDR2 FQGNSA. V gave up 0 bases and J gave up 8 bases, with 8 bases separating them. CDR3: CASSLARQDEQFF. CDR3 coding DNA: TGTGCCAGCAGCTTAGCACGACAGGATGAGCAGTTCTTC. Full variable domain (missing parts from reference TRBV7-2 and TRBJ2-1): GAGVSQSPSNKVTEKGKDVELRCDPISGHTALYWYRQSLGQGLEFLIYFQGNSAPDKSGLPSDRFSAERTGGSVSTLTIQRTQQEDSAVYLCASSLARQDEQFFGPGTRLTVL.

This chain joins TRBV12-3 or TRBV12-4 and TRBJ1-1; 7 bases align to TRBD1. V lost 0 bases and J lost 6; bases outside the gene matches: 4. The CDR3 runs 14 residues. CDR3 sequence (DNA): TGTGCCAGCAGTTTAGCGCAGGGGGTATCTGAAGCTTTCTTT. It translates to CASSLAQGVSEAFF.

The chain uses TRBV5-1 and TRBJ2-3; either TRBD1 or TRBD2 may fit D (5 bases each). V was pared by 4 bases and J by 2 bases, with 17 bases between. This CDR3 comprises 16 residues. Per germline, CDR1 SGHRS and CDR2 YFSETQ. The chain's CDR3 is CASSPRGKGNTDTQYF. CDR3 DNA sequence: TGCGCCAGCAGCCCCCGGGGCAAGGGGAACACAGATACGCAGTATTTT.

The chain recombines TRBV7-9 with TRBJ2-7; D gene unclear. Germline CDR1 reads SEHNR; CDR2 reads FQNEAQ (reference sequence). Trimming pared 5 bases from V and 6 bases from J, leaving 8 bases between. This CDR3 has 11 residues. The CDR3, as DNA: TGTGCCAGCAGCCCTTTGGCCGAGCAGTACTTC. This sequence encodes CASSPLAEQYF.

The V and J genes are TRBV7-2 and TRBJ2-1; the D gene is possibly TRBD1 (7 bases). The ends were cut back, 7 bases at V and 4 bases at J, with 17 bases in the middle. The CDR3 has 15 amino acids. The germline V gene has CDR1 SGHTA and CDR2 FQGNSA. In nucleotides, the CDR3 is TGTGCCAGCACCGCATCAGGGGGGTCGTACAATGAGCAGTTCTTC. Protein product: CASTASGGSYNEQFF.

The chain joins TRBV28 to TRBJ2-7; no firm D call. The CDR3 is 15 residues long. V lost 5 bases to trimming and J lost 7 bases, with 21 bases between them. Germline V lookup: CDR1 MDHEN, CDR2 SYDVKM. The CDR3 loop is CASSRVDGSLGEQYF. Here the CDR3 DNA reads TGTGCCAGCAGTCGAGTGGACGGATCCTTAGGGGAGCAGTACTTC.

This clonotype came up a few times. This rearrangement joins TRBV4-3 to TRBJ2-5, with 9 nucleotides matching TRBD2. The CDR3 sequence is 15 residues long. After removal of 1 base from V and 6 bases from J, the junction contained 6 bases not matched to a gene. Germline lookup yields CDR1 LGHNA and CDR2 YSLEER. The CDR3 DNA follows: TGCGCCAGCAGCCAAGGCGCTAGCGGGGTAAAGACCCAGTACTTC. This gives the protein CASSQGASGVKTQYF.

V is TRBV30 and J is TRBJ1-2, with 7 positions matching TRBD1. V was clipped by 2 bases and J by 3 bases; unmatched bases: 6. CDR3 length: 14 residues. Germline V CDR1 and CDR2: GTSNPN, SVGIG (reference sequence). The CDR3: CAWSSTGNHYGYTF. CDR3 DNA: TGTGCCTGGAGTTCGACAGGGAACCACTATGGCTACACCTTC.

The rearrangement links TRBV4-3 to TRBJ2-1, with D uncertain. V was trimmed by 1 base and J by 1 base, leaving 11 bases between them. The CDR3 has 16 residues. Germline V gene data show CDR1 as LGHNA and CDR2 as YSLEER. Written as DNA, the CDR3 is TGCGCCAGCAGCCAAGGTCGGACCGTTTCCTACAATGAGCAGTTCTTC. Its protein is CASSQGRTVSYNEQFF.